The 20 T cell receptor beta chains listed next were all sequenced from one sample in a study of PD-1 blockade in classical Hodgkin lymphoma. Stated time point: cycle 4 day 1 (C4D1), after five to seven weeks of nivolumab. Brentuximab vedotin exposure varied, and every patient relapsed after autologous stem cell transplantation. Assay used: immunoSEQ multiplex PCR; TCRdb lists only in-frame clones, some missing. The sample lists about 30,000 clones, more than 65% seen once, with 18% in the top ten. The sample here was peripheral blood mononuclear cells (PBMCs), taken before the fourth cycle of nivolumab. All receptors derive from a human donor with classical Hodgkin lymphoma.

With regard to this clone: Within the sample, other DNA sequences also encode this same CDR3. The V gene is TRBV11-2, the J gene TRBJ2-5, with D possibly TRBD1 on 6 matching bases. Germline V CDR1 and CDR2: SGHAT, FQNNGV. The V gene lost 1 base and the J gene lost 2 bases, with 11 bases spanning the gap. The CDR3 has 15 residues. The chain's CDR3 is CASSLVRTAQETQYF. As DNA, the CDR3 is TGTGCCAGCAGCTTAGTAAGGACAGCTCAAGAGACCCAGTACTTC.

This clone was counted a single time. V usage is TRBV30 and J usage is TRBJ2-5; perhaps D is TRBD1 or TRBD2 (5 bases each). V gave up 0 bases and J gave up 2 bases, with 10 bases separating them. The CDR3 spans 14 residues. Germline CDR1 is GTSNPN and CDR2 is SVGIG (reference sequence). CDR3 sequence: CAWSVQDWQETQYF. The CDR3 nucleotides are TGTGCCTGGAGTGTACAGGACTGGCAAGAGACCCAGTACTTC.

The chain couples TRBV7-8 to TRBJ1-6, with TRBD1 as a possible D gene (5 bases). The CDR3 consists of 16 residues. The germline V gene encodes CDR1 SGHVS and CDR2 FQNEAQ. Trimming removed 5 bases at V and 7 bases at J, with 18 bases between. The CDR3 nucleotides are TGTGCCAGCAGCCTCGGGGTGACAGTGGCAAATTCACCCCTCCACTTT. Translation gives CASSLGVTVANSPLHF.

The V gene is TRBV5-6, the J gene TRBJ2-3; 8 bases line up with TRBD2. Germline loops: CDR1 SGHDT, CDR2 YYEEEE. The V segment lost 0 bases and the J segment 0 bases; nucleotides outside the gene matches: 6. This CDR3 spans 17 amino acids. Here the CDR3 DNA reads TGTGCCAGCAGCTTGGCCATACTAGCGGCTAGCACAGATACGCAGTATTTT. Its translation is CASSLAILAASTDTQYF.

This clone appeared a few times. The chain has TRBV4-1 and TRBJ2-7; tentatively, D is TRBD1 (6 bases). The germline gives CDR1 MGHRA, CDR2 YSYEKL. The V end lost 1 base, the J end lost 3 bases, and 7 bases lay between the germline ends. The CDR3 covers 13 residues. The CDR3 region is CASSQAGDYEQYF. The CDR3 nucleotides read TGCGCCAGCAGCCAAGCAGGGGACTACGAGCAGTACTTC.

The genes are TRBV7-3 and TRBJ2-3, with 11 nucleotides matching TRBD2. V shed 10 bases, J shed 2 bases, and the junction held 14 bases outside the gene matches. This CDR3 spans 17 amino acids. Looked up from germline, CDR1 is SGHTA and CDR2 is FQGTGA. The CDR3 reads CATLYLLAGANTDTQYF. CDR3 DNA sequence: TGTGCCACCCTTTATTTACTAGCGGGGGCGAACACAGATACGCAGTATTTT. The whole variable domain, remainder taken from reference TRBV7-3 and TRBJ2-3, is GAGVSQTPSNKVTEKGKYVELRCDPISGHTALYWYRQSLGQGPEFLIYFQGTGAADDSGLPNDRFFAVRPEGSVSTLKIQRTERGDSAVYLCATLYLLAGANTDTQYFGPGTRLTVL.

This chain links TRBV5-7 with TRBJ1-1; D remains ambiguous. TRBV5-7 carries the ORF label, with uncertain function. CDR3 length: 13 amino acids. With 0 bases removed from V and 5 bases from J, the gap between germline ends came to 8 bases. CDR3 amino acids: CASSLVGKTEAFF. The CDR3 region has the DNA TGTGCCAGCAGCTTGGTAGGGAAGACTGAAGCTTTCTTT.

V is TRBV29-1 and J is TRBJ1-1; possible D gene TRBD1, 5 bases. The CDR3 has 13 amino acids. CDR1 SQVTM and CDR2 ANQGSEA come from the germline V gene. V gave up 8 bases and J gave up 0 bases, with 13 bases separating them. The CDR3: CSTTGDLNTEAFF. The CDR3 DNA sequence: TGCAGCACGACCGGGGACTTGAACACTGAAGCTTTCTTT.

In its sample, this clone was seen a few times. The chain employs TRBV19 and TRBJ2-6, with a possible D match to TRBD2 (5 bases). This CDR3 is built from 13 residues. V was cut by 8 bases and J by 1 base, with 6 bases left in between. CDR1 is LNHDA, CDR2 SQIVND, per germline (reference sequence). CDR3 DNA sequence: TGTGCCAGTTCGGGATCTGGGGCCAACGTCCTGACTTTC. Amino acids: CASSGSGANVLTF.

The chain employs TRBV18 and TRBJ2-7; 14 bases map to TRBD2. Germline CDR1 reads KGHSH; CDR2 reads LQKENI. Losses at the gene ends were 4 bases for V and 2 bases for J; bases not matched to a gene: 7. This CDR3 is 17 amino acids long. The CDR3 protein is CASSHGLAGGVTYEQYF. CDR3 DNA: TGTGCCAGCTCACACGGACTAGCGGGGGGAGTAACCTACGAGCAGTACTTC.

This rearrangement joins TRBV18 to TRBJ1-5; D might be TRBD1 (6 bases). The CDR3 is 14 residues long. Germline V gives CDR1 KGHSH, CDR2 LQKENI. The V end was cut by 3 bases, the J end by 4 bases, with 10 bases between. DNA for the CDR3: TGTGCCAGCTCACCTGCCAGGGGTAATCAGCCCCAGCATTTT. Residues: CASSPARGNQPQHF.

The chain employs TRBV5-5 and TRBJ2-5, with 10 bases identical to TRBD2. V shed 5 bases, J shed 3 bases, and the junction held 7 bases outside the gene matches. Looked up from germline, CDR1 is SGHKS and CDR2 is YYEKEE (reference sequence). The CDR3 length is 15 residues. The CDR3 protein is CASSAGLANEETQYF. For the CDR3, the DNA is TGTGCCAGCAGTGCGGGACTAGCGAATGAAGAGACCCAGTACTTC.

This clone was seen a single time. The V and J genes are TRBV2 and TRBJ2-5; TRBD1 might be the D (6 bases). V gave up 6 bases and J gave up 3 bases, with 8 bases separating them. Germline CDR1 SNHLY, CDR2 FYNNEI. The CDR3 has 12 residues. CDR3 DNA: TGTGCCAGCAGAGGACAGAAAGAGACCCAGTACTTC. Encoded protein: CASRGQKETQYF. The full variable domain, completed using reference TRBV2 and TRBJ2-5, is EPEVTQTPSHQVTQMGQEVILRCVPISNHLYFYWYRQILGQKVEFLVSFYNNEISEKSEIFDDQFSVERPDGSNFTLKIRSTKLEDSAMYFCASRGQKETQYFGPGTRLLVL.

V is TRBV7-9 and J is TRBJ1-5; D gene uncertain. Germline CDR1 SEHNR, CDR2 FQNEAQ (reference sequence). The length of the CDR3 is 12 residues. Between the trimmed V and J ends, which lost 4 bases and 7 bases, there was a span of 8 bases. This chain's CDR3 is CASSSLGQPQHF. The CDR3 DNA reads as TGTGCCAGCAGCTCCTTGGGGCAGCCCCAGCATTTT.

This rearrangement joins TRBV5-1 to TRBJ1-1; D unclear. The germline gives CDR1 SGHRS, CDR2 YFSETQ. V lost 0 bases to trimming and J lost 2 bases, with 8 bases between them. The CDR3 length is 14 residues. CDR3: CASSLAGANTEAFF. DNA for the CDR3: TGCGCCAGCAGCTTGGCCGGAGCAAACACTGAAGCTTTCTTT.

This clone was recorded once. The gene calls are TRBV25-1 and TRBJ2-2; TRBD2 is a possible D gene (7 bases). Trimming took 3 bases from V and 4 from J, leaving 15 bases between them. Germline V CDR1 and CDR2: MGHDK, SYGVNS. The CDR3 spans 16 residues. This CDR3 is CASSEYGGRVTGELFF. The CDR3 nucleotides are TGTGCCAGCAGTGAGTACGGGGGGCGCGTCACCGGGGAGCTGTTTTTT.

This sequence joins TRBV4-1 and TRBJ2-3; possibly TRBD2 for D (6 bases). Germline lookup yields CDR1 MGHRA and CDR2 YSYEKL. Trimming stripped 0 bases from V and 3 bases from J, with 10 bases between. The CDR3 is 15 residues long. CDR3 amino acids: CASSQDRGSTDTQYF. The CDR3 DNA reads as TGCGCCAGCAGCCAAGATCGGGGGAGTACAGATACGCAGTATTTT.

This clone was seen once. The chain employs TRBV5-4 and TRBJ2-3, with 10 bases that match TRBD1. The CDR3 spans 16 residues. Germline loops: CDR1 SGHNT, CDR2 YYREEE (reference sequence). V was pared by 4 bases and J by 3 bases, with 8 bases of the junction left unmatched. This CDR3 is CASSPGTGEETDTQYF. The CDR3, as DNA: TGTGCCAGCAGCCCCGGGACAGGGGAGGAAACAGATACGCAGTATTTT.

This sequence joins TRBV5-4 and TRBJ2-2; D is uncertain. V dropped 0 bases and J dropped 5 bases, with 14 bases sitting between them. CDR3 size: 16 residues. Germline CDR1 reads SGHNT; CDR2 reads YYREEE (reference sequence). Here the CDR3 reads CASSLAGAPSTGELFF. The CDR3 DNA is TGTGCCAGCAGCTTGGCCGGTGCACCGTCAACCGGGGAGCTGTTTTTT.

Note on this clone: Relative to the germline gene, one junction end is altered; a read error may explain this. The V call is TRBV7-3, the J call TRBJ2-5; 12 bases are shared with TRBD2. The CDR3 is 15 residues long. Per the germline V gene, CDR1 is SGHTA and CDR2 is FQGTGA. The CDR3 nucleotides are TGTGCAAGCAGCTCTAGCGGGGGGGCCCTCGAGACCCAGTACTTC. It codes for CASSSSGGALETQYF.